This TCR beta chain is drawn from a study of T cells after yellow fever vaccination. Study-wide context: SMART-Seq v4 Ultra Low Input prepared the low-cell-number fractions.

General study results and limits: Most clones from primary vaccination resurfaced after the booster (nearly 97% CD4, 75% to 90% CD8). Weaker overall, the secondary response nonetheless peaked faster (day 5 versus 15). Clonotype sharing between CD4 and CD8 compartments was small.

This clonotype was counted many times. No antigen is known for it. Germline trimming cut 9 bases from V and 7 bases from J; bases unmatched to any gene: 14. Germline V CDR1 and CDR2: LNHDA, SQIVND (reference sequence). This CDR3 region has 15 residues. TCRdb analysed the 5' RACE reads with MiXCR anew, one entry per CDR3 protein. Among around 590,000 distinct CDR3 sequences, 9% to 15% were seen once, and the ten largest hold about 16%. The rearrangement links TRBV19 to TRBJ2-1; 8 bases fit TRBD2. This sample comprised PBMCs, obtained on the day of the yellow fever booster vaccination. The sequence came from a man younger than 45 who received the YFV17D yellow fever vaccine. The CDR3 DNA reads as TGTGCCAGCCTAGAAAGCGGGAGAGCCAGGAATGAGCAGTTCTTC. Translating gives CASLESGRARNEQFF.